This TCR beta chain was recorded in a study of blood T cell repertoires in COVID-19. Study-wide background: Whether acute or convalescent, the COVID-19 samples came from the United States, Italy and Spain. Sample material is recorded as cDNA or gDNA derived from T cells, B-cell-depleted T cells, or PBMCs.

Cohorts were assigned according to the clinical history that participants reported. Germline-derived CDR1 and CDR2 are LNHNV and YYDKDF (reference sequence). Trimming removed 5 bases at V and 4 bases at J, with 15 bases between. The CDR3 covers 14 residues. In the original processing: Counts of nucleated cells, estimated from reference gene primer amplification, were obtained. TCRdb's copy holds only in-frame clones and misses some; the assay was immunoSEQ multiplex PCR. The V and J calls and clone size come from that table; D and trimming were worked out from the DNA. The table lists 300,000 to 400,000 clones, around 87% of them singletons.

The chain carries TRBV15 and TRBJ2-7, with D possibly matching TRBD1 (5 bases). Source material: PBMCs or T cells enriched from blood (not recorded which). This clonotype was obtained from a woman younger than 45 with acute COVID-19. CDR3: CATSYEKGPYEQYF. Written as DNA, the CDR3 is TGTGCCACCAGCTACGAAAAGGGGCCATACGAGCAGTACTTC.